The sample holds a few counts of the clone carrying this T cell receptor (beta chain). The antigen remains unidentified. These data are taken from a study of T cell repertoires in cytomegalovirus infection. Turning to the study itself: From public TCR beta signatures came an indication of both CMV infection and matching HLA type.

The CDR3 has 16 amino acids. From germline, CDR1 is MGHRA and CDR2 YSYEKL. The V and J ends lost 0 bases and 3 bases, in that order; junction bases with no gene match: 5. Via MiXCR, TCRdb re-called the reads, giving one row per CDR3 protein. The data contain 560,000 or so distinct CDR3 sequences, approximately 17% of them singletons. Study-wide findings and caveats: Clonotypes of TCR beta that were HLA-C-restricted and CMV-specific dominated the ex vivo response. CMV carriers with the relevant HLA were identified by cumulative public TCR beta family frequency.

This receptor was identified in a human donor in good health (CMV status not recorded). Some clones in this sample may be carry-over from other donors' samples. V gene TRBV4-1 combines with J gene TRBJ2-1; 7 bases line up with TRBD2. The sample was CD8+ T cells from PBMCs. Written as DNA, the CDR3 is TGCGCCAGCAGCCAAGAGGGGAGGGCCGTCTACAATGAGCAGTTCTTC. This codes for CASSQEGRAVYNEQFF.